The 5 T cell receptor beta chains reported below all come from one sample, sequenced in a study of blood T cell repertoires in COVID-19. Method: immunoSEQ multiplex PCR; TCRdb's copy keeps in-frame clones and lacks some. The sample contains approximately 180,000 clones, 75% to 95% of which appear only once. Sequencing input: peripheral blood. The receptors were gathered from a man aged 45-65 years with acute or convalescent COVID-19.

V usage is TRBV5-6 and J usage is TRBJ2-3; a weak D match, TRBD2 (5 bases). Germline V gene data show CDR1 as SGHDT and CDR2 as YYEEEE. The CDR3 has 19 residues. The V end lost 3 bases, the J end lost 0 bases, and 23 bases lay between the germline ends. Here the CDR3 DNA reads TGTGCCAGCAGCTCCCTAACCCGAGGGTCAGATTCTAGCACAGATACGCAGTATTTT. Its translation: CASSSLTRGSDSSTDTQYF.

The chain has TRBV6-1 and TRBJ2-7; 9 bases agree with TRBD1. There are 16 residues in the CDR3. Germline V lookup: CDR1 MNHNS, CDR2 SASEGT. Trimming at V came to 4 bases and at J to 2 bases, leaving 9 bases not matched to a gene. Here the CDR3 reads CASSASGTGNTYEQYF. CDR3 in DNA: TGTGCCAGCAGTGCTTCCGGGACAGGGAATACCTACGAGCAGTACTTC.

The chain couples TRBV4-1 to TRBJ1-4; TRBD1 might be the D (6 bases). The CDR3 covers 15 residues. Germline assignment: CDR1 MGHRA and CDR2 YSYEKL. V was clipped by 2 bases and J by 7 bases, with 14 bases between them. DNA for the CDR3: TGCGCCAGCAGCCAACCAGGGGCCCTCTTTGAAAAACTGTTTTTT. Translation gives CASSQPGALFEKLFF.

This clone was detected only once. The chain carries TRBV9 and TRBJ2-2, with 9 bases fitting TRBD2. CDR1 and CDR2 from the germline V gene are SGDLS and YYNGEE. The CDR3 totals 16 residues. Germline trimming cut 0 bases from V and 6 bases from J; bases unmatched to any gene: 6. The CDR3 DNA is TGTGCCAGCAGCGTAGGAGGGCGGGAGGGCGCCGGGGAGCTGTTTTTT. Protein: CASSVGGREGAGELFF.

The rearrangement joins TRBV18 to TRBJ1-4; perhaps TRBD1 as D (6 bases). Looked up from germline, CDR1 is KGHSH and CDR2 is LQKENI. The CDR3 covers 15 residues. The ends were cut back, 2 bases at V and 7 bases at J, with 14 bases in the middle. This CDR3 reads CASSPGAGGGEKLFF. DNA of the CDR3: TGTGCCAGCTCACCAGGGGCTGGGGGCGGTGAAAAACTGTTTTTT. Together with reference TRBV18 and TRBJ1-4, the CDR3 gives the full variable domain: NAGVMQNPRHLVRRRGQEARLRCSPMKGHSHVYWYRQLPEEGLKFMVYLQKENIIDESGMPKERFSAEFPKEGPSILRIQQVVRGDSAAYFCASSPGAGGGEKLFFGSGTQLSVL.